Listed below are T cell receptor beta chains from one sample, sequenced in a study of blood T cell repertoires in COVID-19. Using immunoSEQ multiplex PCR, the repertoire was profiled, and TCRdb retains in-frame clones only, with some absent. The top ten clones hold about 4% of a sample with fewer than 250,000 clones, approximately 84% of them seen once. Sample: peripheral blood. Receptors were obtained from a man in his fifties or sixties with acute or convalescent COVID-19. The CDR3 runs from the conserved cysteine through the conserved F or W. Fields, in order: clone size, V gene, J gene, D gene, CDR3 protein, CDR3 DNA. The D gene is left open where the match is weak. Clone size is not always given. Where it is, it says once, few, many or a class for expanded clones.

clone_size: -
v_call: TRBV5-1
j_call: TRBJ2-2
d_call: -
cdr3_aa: CASEGGLNTGELFF
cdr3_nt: TGCGCCAGCGAGGGGGGGCTGAACACCGGGGAGCTGTTTTTT

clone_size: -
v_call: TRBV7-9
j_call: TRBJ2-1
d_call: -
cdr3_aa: CASSLDAGAQFF
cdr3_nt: TGTGCCAGCAGCTTGGACGCAGGGGCGCAGTTCTTC

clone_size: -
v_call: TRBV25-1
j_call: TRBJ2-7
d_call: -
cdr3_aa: CASSDSQGLIYEQYF
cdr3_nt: TGTGCCAGCAGTGACAGTCAGGGTCTCATCTACGAGCAGTACTTC

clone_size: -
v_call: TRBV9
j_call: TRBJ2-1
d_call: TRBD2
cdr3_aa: CASSVGRGAAGGMYNEQFF
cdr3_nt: TGTGCCAGCAGCGTAGGAAGAGGAGCAGCGGGAGGGATGTACAATGAGCAGTTCTTC

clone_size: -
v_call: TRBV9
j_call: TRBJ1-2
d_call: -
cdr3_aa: CASSVAQTWGRPSLYGYTF
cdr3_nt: TGTGCCAGCAGCGTAGCTCAGACTTGGGGGCGCCCCTCATTATATGGCTACACCTTC

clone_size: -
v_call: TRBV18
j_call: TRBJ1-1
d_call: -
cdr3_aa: CASSQGPNTEAFF
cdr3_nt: TGTGCCAGCTCACAGGGGCCGAACACTGAAGCTTTCTTT

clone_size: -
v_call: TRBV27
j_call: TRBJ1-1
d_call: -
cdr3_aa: CASSLAGMNTEAFF
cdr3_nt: TGTGCCAGCAGTTTGGCAGGGATGAACACTGAAGCTTTCTTT

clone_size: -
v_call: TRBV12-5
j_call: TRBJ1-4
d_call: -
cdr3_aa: CASGLVRAGRSSATNEKLFF
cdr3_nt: TGTGCTAGTGGTTTGGTACGAGCAGGGCGGTCCTCGGCAACTAATGAAAAACTGTTTTTT

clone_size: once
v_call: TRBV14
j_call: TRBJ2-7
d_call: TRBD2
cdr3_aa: CASSQFAGGEYEQYF
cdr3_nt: TGTGCCAGCAGCCAATTTGCGGGAGGGGAGTACGAGCAGTACTTC

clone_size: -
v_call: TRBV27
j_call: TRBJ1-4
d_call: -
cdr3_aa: CASSRFATNEKLFF
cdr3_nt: TGTGCCAGCAGCAGGTTTGCAACTAATGAAAAACTGTTTTTT

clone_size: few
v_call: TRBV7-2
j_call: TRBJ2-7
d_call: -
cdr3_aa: CASSLSPLGGSYEQYF
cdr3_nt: TGTGCCAGCAGCCTCAGCCCTTTAGGCGGCTCCTACGAGCAGTACTTC

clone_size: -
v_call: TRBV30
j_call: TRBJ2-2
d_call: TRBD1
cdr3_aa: CAFNRGWTGELFF
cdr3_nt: TGTGCCTTTAACAGGGGCTGGACCGGGGAGCTGTTTTTT

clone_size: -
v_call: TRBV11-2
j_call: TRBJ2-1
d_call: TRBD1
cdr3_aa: CASSFKQGANEQFF
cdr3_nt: TGTGCCAGCAGCTTTAAACAGGGGGCGAATGAGCAGTTCTTC

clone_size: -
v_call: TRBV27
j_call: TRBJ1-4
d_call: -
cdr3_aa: CASSSQTGASGKLFF
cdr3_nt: TGTGCCAGCAGTTCCCAGACAGGAGCTTCTGGAAAACTGTTTTTT

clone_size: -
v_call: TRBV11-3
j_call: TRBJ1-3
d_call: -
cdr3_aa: CASSLAGTGNTIYF
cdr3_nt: TGTGCCAGCAGCTTAGCAGGGACTGGAAACACCATATATTTT

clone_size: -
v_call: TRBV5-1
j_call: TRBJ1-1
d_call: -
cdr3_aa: CASSLQENTEAFF
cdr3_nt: TGCGCCAGCAGCTTACAGGAGAACACTGAAGCTTTCTTT

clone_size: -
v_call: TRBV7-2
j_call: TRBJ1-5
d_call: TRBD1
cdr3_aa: CASSLTGGQPQHF
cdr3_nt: TGTGCCAGCAGCTTAACAGGGGGCCAGCCCCAGCATTTT

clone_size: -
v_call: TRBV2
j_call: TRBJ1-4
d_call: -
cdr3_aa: CASSVEGTYRKLFF
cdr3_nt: TGTGCCAGCAGTGTCGAGGGAACCTATCGAAAACTGTTTTTT

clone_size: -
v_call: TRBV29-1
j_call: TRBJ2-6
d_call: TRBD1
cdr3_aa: CSVAGTASSGANVLTF
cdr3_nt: TGCAGCGTTGCCGGGACAGCCAGCTCTGGGGCCAACGTCCTGACTTTC

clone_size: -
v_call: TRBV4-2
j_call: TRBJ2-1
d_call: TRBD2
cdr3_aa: CASSGTSGIYNEQFF
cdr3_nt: TGTGCCAGCAGCGGGACTAGCGGGATCTACAATGAGCAGTTCTTC

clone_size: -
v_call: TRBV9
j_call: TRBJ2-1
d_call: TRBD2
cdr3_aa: CASSVRSGTSYNEQFF
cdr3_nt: TGTGCCAGCAGCGTCCGTAGCGGGACCTCCTACAATGAGCAGTTCTTC

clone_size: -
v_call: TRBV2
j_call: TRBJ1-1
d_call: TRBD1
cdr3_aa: CASSEFLQGTVFVPEAFF
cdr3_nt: TGTGCCAGCAGTGAATTCTTACAGGGGACGGTGTTTGTCCCTGAAGCTTTCTTT

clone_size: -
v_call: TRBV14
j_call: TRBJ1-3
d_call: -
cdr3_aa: CASSRSFSGNTIYF
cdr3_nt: TGTGCCAGCAGCCGGAGTTTCTCTGGAAACACCATATATTTT

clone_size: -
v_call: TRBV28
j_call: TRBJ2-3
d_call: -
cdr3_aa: CASSLYRRRDSDTQYF
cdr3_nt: TGTGCCAGCAGTTTATATAGGCGGCGGGACTCAGATACGCAGTATTTT

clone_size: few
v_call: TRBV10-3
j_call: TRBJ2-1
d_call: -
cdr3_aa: CAISVSSGSYSYNEQFF
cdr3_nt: TGTGCCATCAGTGTCAGTAGCGGTTCATACTCCTACAATGAGCAGTTCTTC

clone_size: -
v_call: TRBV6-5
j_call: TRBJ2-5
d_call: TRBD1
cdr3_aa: CASSPRDRRETQYF
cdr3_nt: TGTGCCAGCAGTCCGCGGGACAGGAGAGAGACCCAGTACTTC

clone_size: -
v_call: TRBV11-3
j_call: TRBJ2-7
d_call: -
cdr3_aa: CASSAPPRSYEQYF
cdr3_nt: TGTGCCAGCAGCGCCCCCCCCCGGAGCTACGAGCAGTACTTC

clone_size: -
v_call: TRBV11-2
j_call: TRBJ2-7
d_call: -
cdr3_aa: CASSPGQGYEQYF
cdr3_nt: TGTGCCAGCAGCCCAGGGCAGGGCTACGAGCAGTACTTC

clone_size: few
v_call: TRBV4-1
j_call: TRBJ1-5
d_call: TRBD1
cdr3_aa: CASSQGQGNGQPQHF
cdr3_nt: TGCGCCAGCAGCCAAGGACAGGGGAACGGGCAGCCCCAGCATTTT

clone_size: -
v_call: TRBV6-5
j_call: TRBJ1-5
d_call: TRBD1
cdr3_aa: CASRPTGGRQPQHF
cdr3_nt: TGTGCCAGCAGACCAACAGGGGGCAGGCAGCCCCAGCATTTT

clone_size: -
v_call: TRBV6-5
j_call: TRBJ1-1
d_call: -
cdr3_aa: CASSYNQANTEAFF
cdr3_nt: TGTGCCAGCAGTTACAATCAGGCCAACACTGAAGCTTTCTTT

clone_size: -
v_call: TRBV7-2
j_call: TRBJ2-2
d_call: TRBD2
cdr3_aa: CASSLRAGGPSGELFF
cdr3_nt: TGTGCCAGCAGCTTACGAGCGGGAGGGCCTTCCGGGGAGCTGTTTTTT

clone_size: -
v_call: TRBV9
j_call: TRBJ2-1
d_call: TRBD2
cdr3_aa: CASSVGGSASIYNEQFF
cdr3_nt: TGTGCCAGCAGCGTCGGCGGGAGTGCCTCGATCTACAATGAGCAGTTCTTC

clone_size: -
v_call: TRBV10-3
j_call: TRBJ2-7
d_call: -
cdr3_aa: CAISAEPGKGNYEQYF
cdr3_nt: TGTGCCATCAGTGCCGAACCGGGAAAGGGAAACTACGAGCAGTACTTC

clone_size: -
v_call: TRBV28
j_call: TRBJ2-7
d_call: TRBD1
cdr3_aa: CASSLGTAPEQYF
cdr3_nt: TGTGCCAGCAGTTTAGGGACAGCTCCTGAGCAGTACTTC

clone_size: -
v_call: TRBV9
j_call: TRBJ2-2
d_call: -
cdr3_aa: CASSPSNTGELFF
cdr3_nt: TGTGCCAGCAGCCCCTCGAACACCGGGGAGCTGTTTTTT

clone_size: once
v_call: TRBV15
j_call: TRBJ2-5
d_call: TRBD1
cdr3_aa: CATSRPARDSRRARQETQYF
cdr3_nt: TGTGCCACCAGCAGACCCGCCCGGGACAGCCGTCGAGCTCGCCAAGAGACCCAGTACTTC

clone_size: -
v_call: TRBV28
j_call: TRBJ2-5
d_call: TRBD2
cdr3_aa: CASSIGLAGGKTQYF
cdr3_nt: TGTGCCAGCAGTATAGGACTAGCGGGAGGAAAGACCCAGTACTTC

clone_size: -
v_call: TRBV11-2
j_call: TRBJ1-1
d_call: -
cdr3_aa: CASSLIQGNTEAFF
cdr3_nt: TGTGCCAGCAGCTTAATCCAGGGGAACACTGAAGCTTTCTTT

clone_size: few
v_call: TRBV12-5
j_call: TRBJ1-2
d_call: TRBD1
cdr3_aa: CASGSGQGDGYTF
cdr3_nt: TGTGCTAGTGGTTCCGGACAGGGAGATGGCTACACCTTC

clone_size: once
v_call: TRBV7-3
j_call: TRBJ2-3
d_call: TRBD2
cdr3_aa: CASSSGLAGESYTQYF
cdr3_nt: TGTGCCAGCAGCTCAGGACTAGCGGGAGAGTCGTATACGCAGTATTTT

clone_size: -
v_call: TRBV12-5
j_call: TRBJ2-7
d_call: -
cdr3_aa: CASGVTYTYEQYF
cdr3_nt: TGTGCTAGTGGGGTTACTTATACCTACGAGCAGTACTTC